This entry is about one TCR beta chain. The clone's antigen remains unknown. Per-nucleotide qualities are absent, and no much larger clonotype sits a single base away. Measured from the cysteine to the phenylalanine, the CDR3 is 15 residues long. Of all the DNA, just the CDR3 is kept, 45 bases in frame from base 1. As encoded in the germline V gene, CDR1 is SGHTA while CDR2 is FQGNSA. The V end loses 5 bases and the J end loses 4 bases, and a stretch of 18 bases separates them. This entry is derived from a study of metastatic and nonmetastatic thyroid tumors (dated by TCRdb to about 2020). Notes on the research overall: Repertoires from peripheral blood and from tumor or nodule tissue samples of malignant and benign thyroid patients were compared.

Before undergoing thyroid surgery, none of the patients had been given any kind of treatment. Patient clinical samples collected from about 2012 to 2018 were retrospectively analysed using T-cell receptor beta sequencing. General findings and caveats noted by the study authors: In both blood and tumor samples, malignant tumors were reported to have significantly higher TCR beta diversity than benign nodules.

The library came from PCR. The data were produced on an Illumina HiSeq 4000. High-throughput sequencing was used to profile the TCR beta-chain CDR3 region of every patient. As for the original processing: A classifier to discriminate distant-metastatic papillary thyroid cancer patients was built from CDR3 differences across clinicopathological groups. Repertoire diversity was assessed with the Shannon index, and tumor-blood repertoire similarity with the Morisita-Horn index. TCRdb itself trimmed the public reads at Q25 with fastp, ran MiXCR and retained productive beta chains. Clone size and V and J calls follow TCRdb, not the original study. Here the sample has some 34,000 clones; less than 25% occur a single time. In total, the top ten clones hold around 15% of the sample.

The receptor chain draws on TRBV7-2 and TRBJ2-7, with TRBD1 as a weak D call on 6 bases. The sequence was collected from a female donor with papillary thyroid cancer or a benign thyroid nodule (not recorded which). Some clones in this sample may be carry-over from other donors' samples. The material sequenced was blood. CDR3 sequence: CASSAVGQSIYEQYF. The DNA reads TGTGCCAGCAGCGCGGTAGGACAGTCGATTTACGAGCAGTACTTC.